These 25 T cell receptor beta chains originate from one sample sequenced in a study of regulatory T cells in long-lasting Graves disease. Time point denoted: newly diagnosed GD, antithyroid drugs for less than 3 months. Generation of the TCR library employed RNA extracted from PBMCs. The authors built TCR beta libraries using iRepertoire HTBI primers and Arm-PCR of CDR3 regions. TCRdb reprocessed the multiplex PCR reads with MiXCR, giving one entry per CDR3 protein. Of approximately 390,000 distinct CDR3 sequences listed, about 16% are singletons. These data also formed part of another study, on T cells in Graves' hyperthyroidism and ophthalmopathy.

Sequenced material: peripheral blood mononuclear cells (PBMCs), taken at new diagnosis, from a patient treated with antithyroid drugs. The receptors here all came from a woman younger than 35 with Graves disease.

This CDR3 reads CASKVDGPYGYTF. CDR3 coding DNA: TGTGCCAGTAAGGTCGACGGACCCTATGGCTACACCTTC. The rearrangement uses TRBV19 and TRBJ1-2, with D unclear. Germline V lookup: CDR1 LNHDA, CDR2 SQIVND (reference sequence). Trimming took off 7 bases at V and 4 bases at J, with 13 bases between the two ends. The CDR3 runs to 13 residues.

This clonotype has a handful of counts. J is TRBJ2-6 and V is TRBV16; D may be TRBD1 (6 bases). The CDR3 spans 16 residues. V was shortened by 1 base and J by 2 bases, with 9 bases between the two germline ends. The V gene's germline CDR1 is KGHSY and CDR2 FQNENV. As DNA, the CDR3 is TGTGCCAGCAGCCAATTTTCAGGGGCTGGGGCCAACGTCCTGACTTTC. Its translation: CASSQFSGAGANVLTF.

This clonotype was counted at least ten times. The gene calls are TRBV30 and TRBJ1-3; 7 bases map to TRBD1. This CDR3 is built from 14 residues. V shed 2 bases and J 0 bases; nucleotides not matched to a gene: 1. CDR1 and CDR2 (germline): GTSNPN, SVGIG (reference sequence). CDR3 nucleotide sequence: TGTGCCTGGAGTACAGGGGCCTCTGGAAACACCATATATTTT. This gives the protein CAWSTGASGNTIYF.

This clonotype was counted only a few times. This chain links TRBV3-1 with TRBJ2-7, with D tentatively TRBD1 or TRBD2 (6 bases each). The CDR3 is 18 amino acids. Germline values: CDR1 LGHDT, CDR2 YNNKEL (reference sequence). V dropped 1 base and J dropped 2 bases, with 21 bases sitting between them. The CDR3, as DNA: TGTGCCAGCAGCCAAGGGGGGGCAGGCAGGGGCTCAACCTACGAGCAGTACTTC. Amino acid sequence: CASSQGGAGRGSTYEQYF.

This clonotype occurred many times. One end of the junction is discordant with germline, which a read error may explain. The V gene is TRBV9, the J gene TRBJ2-3; 11 bases align to TRBD1. Germline V CDR1 and CDR2: SGDLS, YYNGEE. The CDR3 totals 14 residues. The CDR3 DNA is TGTGCCAGCAGCTGGACAGGGGGCACGGATACGCAGTATTTT. The encoded protein is CASSWTGGTDTQYF.

The chain links TRBV19 to TRBJ1-3; D is unresolved. In germline, CDR1 is LNHDA, CDR2 SQIVND (reference sequence). The V gene lost 4 bases and the J gene lost 0 bases, with 13 bases spanning the gap. This CDR3 has 16 residues. The CDR3 is CASSTMVGTSGNTIYF. The CDR3 DNA is TGTGCCAGTAGTACTATGGTCGGAACCTCTGGAAACACCATATATTTT.

This clonotype showed up many times. The chain links TRBV7-3 to TRBJ2-1, with 8 bases that match TRBD2. After removal of 6 bases from V and 8 bases from J, the junction contained 15 bases not matched to a gene. This CDR3 has 16 residues. Germline CDR1 and CDR2: SGHTA and FQGTGA. The CDR3 DNA sequence: TGTGCCAGCAGTCTTACCCCCAATAGCGGGATGGATGAGCAGTTCTTC. Translated, it gives CASSLTPNSGMDEQFF.

This clonotype was counted ten times or more. The chain employs TRBV20-1 and TRBJ2-5; D possibly corresponds to TRBD2 (7 bases). CDR3 length equals 15 residues. The V end lost 5 bases, the J end lost 5 bases, and 21 bases lay between the germline ends. Germline CDR1 reads DFQATT; CDR2 reads SNEGSKA (reference sequence). The CDR3 loop is CSAPVFGGLGETQYF. The CDR3 DNA is TGCAGTGCTCCCGTGTTCGGGGGGCTAGGGGAGACCCAGTACTTC.

J is TRBJ2-4 and V is TRBV7-6; a possible D gene is TRBD1 (6 bases). There are 12 residues in the CDR3. V gave up 0 bases and J gave up 13 bases, with 10 bases separating them. The germline V gene has CDR1 SGHVS and CDR2 FNYEAQ. CDR3 DNA: TGTGCCAGCAGCTTAGCGACAGGAGTGCAGTACTTC. Protein: CASSLATGVQYF.

This clonotype was seen many times. The rearrangement links TRBV2 to TRBJ2-3; no definite D call. The ends were cut back, 7 bases at V and 3 bases at J, with 5 bases in the middle. CDR1 and CDR2 (germline): SNHLY, FYNNEI. The CDR3 spans 11 residues. CDR3 sequence: CASKVTDTQYF. CDR3 in DNA: TGTGCCAGCAAAGTTACAGATACGCAGTATTTT. Based on the CDR3 plus reference TRBV2 and TRBJ2-3, the full variable domain is EPEVTQTPSHQVTQMGQEVILRCVPISNHLYFYWYRQILGQKVEFLVSFYNNEISEKSEIFDDQFSVERPDGSNFTLKIRSTKLEDSAMYFCASKVTDTQYFGPGTRLTVL.

This clonotype was counted ten times or more. V usage is TRBV28 and J usage is TRBJ2-5; either TRBD1 or TRBD2 may supply D (7 bases each). This CDR3 has 14 amino acids. V lost 5 bases and J lost 5, with 15 bases in between. Germline CDR1 reads MDHEN; CDR2 reads SYDVKM. The chain's CDR3 is CASSQGGTRETQYF. For the CDR3, the DNA is TGTGCCAGCAGTCAGGGGGGGACAAGGGAGACCCAGTACTTC. The complete variable domain, with remaining parts taken from reference TRBV28 and TRBJ2-5, reads DVKVTQSSRYLVKRTGEKVFLECVQDMDHENMFWYRQDPGLGLRLIYFSYDVKMKEKGDIPEGYSVSREKKERFSLILESASTNQTSMYLCASSQGGTRETQYFGPGTRLLVL.

This clonotype has a handful of counts. This chain uses TRBV3-1 with TRBJ2-5; 10 bases align to TRBD1. With 6 bases clipped from V and 4 bases from J, the junction kept 8 bases outside the gene matches. Germline V CDR1 and CDR2: LGHDT, YNNKEL (reference sequence). The CDR3 is 15 residues long. CDR3 loop: CASRGDRGRRETQYF. The CDR3, as DNA: TGTGCCAGCAGGGGTGACAGGGGGCGTAGAGAGACCCAGTACTTC.

This clonotype showed up many times. The chain joins TRBV6-5 to TRBJ1-2; D is undetermined. Trimming removed 0 bases at V and 6 bases at J, with 11 bases between. There are 14 residues in the CDR3. Per the germline V gene, CDR1 is MNHEY and CDR2 is SVGAGI. CDR3 bases: TGTGCCAGCAGTTACTCGGGCAGCTATGATGGCTACACCTTC. This gives the protein CASSYSGSYDGYTF.

This clonotype appeared many times. The V gene is TRBV7-8, the J gene TRBJ1-6, with D unclear. The CDR3 loop spans 12 amino acids. Germline V gene lookup returns CDR1 SGHVS and CDR2 FQNEAQ. V lost 1 base to trimming and J lost 8 bases, with 3 bases between them. The CDR3 DNA reads as TGTGCCAGCAGCTTAGGGGATTCACCCCTCCACTTT. Its translation: CASSLGDSPLHF.

This clonotype was detected many times. The rearrangement joins TRBV5-1 to TRBJ1-2, with a possible D match to TRBD1 (6 bases). CDR1 is SGHRS, CDR2 YFSETQ, per germline. The CDR3 spans 15 residues. The germline V and J ends were trimmed by 4 bases and 2 bases, with 15 bases remaining between them. In DNA form, the CDR3 reads TGCGCCAGCAGCCATGGGACACCCGGAAACTATGGCTACACCTTC. This codes for CASSHGTPGNYGYTF.

This clonotype was detected many times. The chain employs TRBV11-3 and TRBJ2-7; a possible D gene is TRBD1 (8 bases). V was trimmed by 4 bases and J by 3 bases, leaving 37 bases between them. Germline values: CDR1 SGHNT, CDR2 YENEEA. CDR3 length equals 22 residues. CDR3 sequence: CASSCKDIGQGLTGTPNYEQYF. CDR3 DNA sequence: TGTGCCAGCAGCTGCAAAGATATAGGACAGGGACTAACCGGGACTCCGAACTACGAGCAGTACTTC. The variable domain in full, with the rest retrieved from reference TRBV11-3 and TRBJ2-7, is EAGVVQSPRYKIIEKKQPVAFWCNPISGHNTLYWYLQNLGQGPELLIRYENEEAVDDSQLPKDRFSAERLKGVDSTLKIQPAELGDSAVYLCASSCKDIGQGLTGTPNYEQYFGPGTRLTVT.

Ten or more counts support this clonotype. One junction end disagrees with the germline gene, perhaps due to a read error. This chain joins TRBV6-5 and TRBJ2-7; TRBD1 matches 7 bases. Germline CDR1 reads MNHEY; CDR2 reads SVGAGI. The CDR3 runs to 14 residues. The CDR3 sequence is CASNYDRASYEQYF. The CDR3 bases are TGTGCCAGCAATTACGACAGGGCCTCCTACGAGCAGTACTTC.

This clonotype was counted many times. The CDR3 sequence is CASSRGHRGEQFF. CDR3 nucleotide sequence: TGTGCCAGCAGCCGGGGACACCGGGGTGAGCAGTTCTTC. V gene TRBV11-3 combines with J gene TRBJ2-1; D might be TRBD1 (6 bases). Germline loops: CDR1 SGHNT, CDR2 YENEEA. V was pared by 5 bases and J by 9 bases, with 14 bases between. The CDR3 has 13 amino acids.

This clonotype has at least ten counts. The J gene is TRBJ2-7, the V gene TRBV20-1, with D perhaps assigned TRBD1 or TRBD2 (5 bases each). This CDR3 comprises 14 residues. Germline CDR1 is DFQATT and CDR2 is SNEGSKA (reference sequence). Between the trimmed V and J ends, which lost 3 bases and 6 bases, there was a span of 18 bases. As DNA, the CDR3 is TGCAGTGCTAGTGCCGGGACGTCTCCCTTCGAGCAGTACTTC. As protein: CSASAGTSPFEQYF.

This clonotype was seen ten or more times. CDR3 DNA sequence: TGTGCCATCAGTGTCAACTACGAGCAGTACTTC. It yields the protein CAISVNYEQYF. This sequence joins TRBV10-3 and TRBJ2-7; D unresolved. Trimming shortened V by 4 bases and J by 3 bases, and 4 bases separated the two germline ends. The CDR3 is made up of 11 amino acids. CDR1 is ENHRY and CDR2 is SYGVKD in the germline V gene.

The V call is TRBV28, the J call TRBJ2-7; TRBD1 matches 11 bases. Germline V CDR1 and CDR2: MDHEN, SYDVKM. V dropped 4 bases and J dropped 0; count of bases not matched to a gene: 14. The CDR3 has 19 residues. The CDR3 region is CASSSALLRTGGDSYEQYF. Here the CDR3 DNA reads TGTGCCAGCAGTTCGGCCCTACTTCGGACAGGGGGCGACTCCTACGAGCAGTACTTC.

This clonotype has at least ten counts. The chain uses TRBV11-2 and TRBJ2-7; 7 bases map to TRBD1. V lost 2 bases to trimming and J lost 3 bases; unmatched junction nucleotides: 7. The CDR3 is 15 residues long. Germline V gene sequence: CDR1 SGHAT, CDR2 FQNNGV. The CDR3 sequence is CASSLTLTGDYEQYF. CDR3 nucleotides: TGTGCCAGCAGCTTAACCCTAACAGGGGACTACGAGCAGTACTTC.

The sample holds many counts of this clonotype. The rearrangement uses TRBV6-5 and TRBJ2-7; TRBD1 matches 7 bases. CDR3 size: 16 residues. Germline trimming cut 1 base from V and 3 bases from J; bases unmatched to any gene: 9. CDR1 and CDR2 from the germline V gene are MNHEY and SVGAGI. In DNA, the CDR3 is TGTGCCAGCAGTTACTTAGGGTCGGGACAGTACTACGAGCAGTACTTC. As protein: CASSYLGSGQYYEQYF.

This sequence joins TRBV7-9 and TRBJ2-3; TRBD1 might be the D (6 bases). The germline V gene has CDR1 SEHNR and CDR2 FQNEAQ (reference sequence). The V gene lost 2 bases and the J gene lost 0 bases, with 15 bases spanning the gap. This CDR3 comprises 17 residues. The CDR3 DNA reads TGTGCCAGCAGCTTAAGGGGGTTTTGGACTAGCACAGATACGCAGTATTTT. It yields the protein CASSLRGFWTSTDTQYF.

This clonotype was found a few times. The rearrangement joins TRBV20-1 to TRBJ2-1; 10 bases are a match to TRBD2. The V and J ends lost 6 bases and 5 bases, in that order; junction bases with no gene match: 7. Germline V gene sequence: CDR1 DFQATT, CDR2 SNEGSKA (reference sequence). The CDR3 has 14 amino acids. Here the CDR3 DNA reads TGCAGTGCAGTCGAGGGACTAGCGAACAATGAGCAGTTCTTC. This gives the protein CSAVEGLANNEQFF.